What follows is one T cell receptor beta chain and its context. Its antigen is undetermined. The sample comes from a study of shared clonotypes between healthy human individuals. The CDR3 length is 14 residues. CDR1 MNHEY and CDR2 SMNVEV come from the germline V gene (reference sequence). Germline trimming cut 5 bases from V and 6 bases from J; bases unmatched to any gene: 7. There were no recent acute infections or vaccinations among the donors, who were healthy HIV-negative adults. At a deep level, the assay was run. The data were produced by immunoSEQ multiplex PCR, yet TCRdb's version contains in-frame clones alone and is incomplete. The table records 600,000 to 750,000 clones, about 90% of them present only once. Overall study findings and caveats: Sharing of clonotypes among donors was expected to vary with sequencing depth. It was observed that around 5% of naive CD4 clonotypes were shared across a handful of donors.

The sequenced sample consisted of memory CD8+ T cells from PBMCs. Indicated subset: CD45RO+ cells pooled with CCR7-negative TemRA cells. The V and J genes are TRBV27 and TRBJ2-1; 7 positions agree with TRBD1. The TCR sequence derives from a man aged 18-30 years in good health. Some clones in this sample may be carry-over from other donors' samples. The CDR3 DNA reads as TGTGCCAGCAGTGCCACAACAGGGGTCAATGAGCAGTTCTTC. It encodes CASSATTGVNEQFF.